One sample yielded the 15 T cell receptor beta chains listed below, sequenced in a study of human T cells and chemical hapten exposure (dated by TCRdb to the early 2020s). Explained via the paper, the time point label denotes: healthy volunteer bleed at 6 weeks. Total RNA was isolated from unfractionated whole blood collected in Tempus Blood RNA tubes. The method was RACE. For sequencing, a NextSeq 500 was employed. TCRdb cleaned the public reads at Q25 with fastp, built clones with MiXCR and kept in-frame beta chains. Entries are consolidated by CDR3 protein sequence, retaining the most common genes and DNA. This sample has 35,000 to 50,000 distinct CDR3 sequences in its table, and 3.5% to 4% of those were observed once. Roughly 5.9% of the sample is taken by the ten largest. Sequencing was performed on whole blood. All receptors derive from a human donor in good health. Some clones in this sample may be carry-over from other donors' samples.

This clonotype was counted many times. The rearrangement links TRBV6-6 to TRBJ2-4; maybe TRBD1 (6 bases). CDR1 and CDR2 (germline): MNHNY, SVGAGI (reference sequence). V lost 6 bases, J lost 8 bases, and 11 bases lay in between. The CDR3 loop spans 12 amino acids. In nucleotides, the CDR3 is TGTGCCAGCAGCCTGGACAGCCACATTCAGTACTTC. It encodes CASSLDSHIQYF.

This clonotype has at least ten counts. The V gene is TRBV28, the J gene TRBJ2-7; D is ambiguous. This CDR3 region has 12 residues. The V end was cut by 6 bases, the J end by 6 bases, with 12 bases between. Looked up from germline, CDR1 is MDHEN and CDR2 is SYDVKM. The chain's CDR3 is CASRGLPSEQYF. In nucleotides, the CDR3 is TGTGCCAGCAGAGGGCTGCCCTCCGAGCAGTACTTC.

This clonotype has ten or more counts. This chain uses TRBV2 with TRBJ2-3; no firm D call. The germline CDR1 and CDR2 sequences are SNHLY and FYNNEI. The CDR3 runs to 13 residues. With 7 bases removed from V and 2 bases from J, the gap between germline ends came to 10 bases. This CDR3 reads CASTQRYTDTQYF. CDR3 in DNA: TGTGCCAGCACGCAAAGGTACACAGATACGCAGTATTTT.

This clonotype showed up many times. CDR3 residues: CASSSGTLLYEQYF. The CDR3 DNA is TGTGCCAGCAGTTCCGGGACATTACTATACGAGCAGTACTTC. V is TRBV2 and J is TRBJ2-7; weak D call: TRBD1 (6 bases). Germline lookup yields CDR1 SNHLY and CDR2 FYNNEI. The germline V and J ends were trimmed by 5 bases and 4 bases, with 15 bases remaining between them. The CDR3 totals 14 residues.

At least ten counts were recorded for this clonotype. One junction end disagrees with the germline gene, perhaps due to a read error. The chain links TRBV5-1 to TRBJ2-5; 7 nucleotides agree with TRBD1. Germline V CDR1 and CDR2: SGHRS, YFSETQ. The CDR3 is 14 amino acids. The CDR3 loop reads CVSSLTQGVETQYF. The CDR3 nucleotides are TGCGTCAGCAGCTTGACTCAGGGGGTGGAGACCCAGTACTTC. Looking up the rest from reference TRBV5-1 and TRBJ2-5 gives the full variable domain: KAGVTQTPRYLIKTRGQQVTLSCSPISGHRSVSWYQQTPGQGLQFLFEYFSETQRNKGNFPGRFSGRQFSNSRSEMNVSTLELGDSALYLCVSSLTQGVETQYFGPGTRLLVL.

Ten or more counts support this clonotype. The V call is TRBV11-2, the J call TRBJ2-3; D possibly corresponds to TRBD2 (6 bases). This CDR3 is built from 15 residues. With 2 bases removed from V and 1 base from J, the gap between germline ends came to 10 bases. Germline CDR1 reads SGHAT; CDR2 reads FQNNGV. The CDR3 here is CASSLTGGRTDTQYF. The CDR3 DNA follows: TGTGCCAGCAGCTTAACAGGAGGGCGCACAGATACGCAGTATTTT.

This clonotype was recorded many times. The chain couples TRBV10-3 to TRBJ2-1; D call uncertain. Trimming took 3 bases from V and 4 from J, leaving 4 bases between them. Germline CDR1 and CDR2: ENHRY and SYGVKD. The CDR3 totals 12 residues. The CDR3 region is CAISDSYNEQFF. In DNA, the CDR3 is TGTGCCATCAGTGATTCTTACAATGAGCAGTTCTTC.

This clonotype was seen ten or more times. The CDR3 DNA is TGTGCCACGTTAGCGGACTCCTACGAGCAGTACTTC. Translation: CATLADSYEQYF. V usage is TRBV10-3 and J usage is TRBJ2-7; D is perhaps TRBD2 (6 bases). Per the germline V gene, CDR1 is ENHRY and CDR2 is SYGVKD. This CDR3 region has 12 residues. The germline V and J ends were trimmed by 10 bases and 0 bases, with 10 bases remaining between them.

This clonotype appeared many times. DNA of the CDR3: TGTGCCAGCAGTTTTGGGACAGGGATCTACGAGCAGTACTTC. It is translated as CASSFGTGIYEQYF. This chain uses TRBV28 with TRBJ2-7, with 9 bases lining up with TRBD1. The junction had 3 bases not matched to a gene; V was cut back by 3 bases and J by 3 bases. CDR3 length equals 14 residues. Germline CDR1 MDHEN, CDR2 SYDVKM.

This sequence joins TRBV5-1 and TRBJ2-5; 7 bases map to TRBD1. The CDR3 contains 13 residues. Germline V gene lookup returns CDR1 SGHRS and CDR2 YFSETQ. Trimming took 4 bases from V and 0 from J; bases not matched to a gene: 0. This CDR3 reads CASSTGDQETQYF. DNA of the CDR3: TGCGCCAGCAGCACAGGGGACCAAGAGACCCAGTACTTC. The full variable domain, with the rest looked up from reference TRBV5-1 and TRBJ2-5, is KAGVTQTPRYLIKTRGQQVTLSCSPISGHRSVSWYQQTPGQGLQFLFEYFSETQRNKGNFPGRFSGRQFSNSRSEMNVSTLELGDSALYLCASSTGDQETQYFGPGTRLLVL.

The V and J genes are TRBV7-2 and TRBJ2-3; 14 bases fit TRBD2. The CDR3 spans 18 residues. The junction had 11 bases not matched to a gene; V was cut back by 4 bases and J by 5 bases. Germline V CDR1 and CDR2: SGHTA, FQGNSA. CDR3 DNA: TGTGCCAGCAGCTACGGGACTAGCGGGAGAAGGCGGGGAGATACGCAGTATTTT. This translates into CASSYGTSGRRRGDTQYF.

This clonotype was observed a handful of times. The V and J genes are TRBV9 and TRBJ2-2, with D tentatively TRBD2 (5 bases). Germline values: CDR1 SGDLS, CDR2 YYNGEE. The CDR3 loop spans 12 amino acids. The V end lost 4 bases, the J end lost 8 bases, and 9 bases lay between the germline ends. The CDR3 nucleotides are TGTGCCAGCAGCCCCACGGGGGGGGAGCTGTTTTTT. This sequence encodes CASSPTGGELFF.

This clonotype came up many times. The CDR3 bases are TGCAGCGTTGTCGGTGTTTCTGAGACCCAGTACTTC. It is translated as CSVVGVSETQYF. The chain has TRBV29-1 and TRBJ2-5; D not certain. From germline, CDR1 is SQVTM and CDR2 ANQGSEA. This CDR3 comprises 12 residues. V lost 4 bases and J lost 5, with 11 bases in between.

This clonotype has ten or more counts. The rearrangement links TRBV5-1 to TRBJ1-5; D possibly corresponds to TRBD1 (6 bases). The germline V and J ends were trimmed by 0 bases and 4 bases, with 8 bases remaining between them. The CDR3 totals 14 residues. Germline V gene sequence: CDR1 SGHRS, CDR2 YFSETQ. The CDR3 protein is CASSLGGHNQPQHF. In nucleotides, the CDR3 is TGCGCCAGCAGCTTGGGGGGGCATAATCAGCCCCAGCATTTT.

This clonotype was detected ten times or more. The V gene is TRBV5-6, the J gene TRBJ1-4, with 8 bases matching TRBD1. The CDR3 has 15 residues. Germline V CDR1 and CDR2: SGHDT, YYEEEE. With V trimmed by 1 base and J by 8 bases, 7 bases remained unmatched. The CDR3, as DNA: TGTGCCAGCAGCTTGCCGGGACAGGTGGGGGAAAAACTGTTTTTT. This encodes CASSLPGQVGEKLFF.